This passage covers 3 T cell receptor beta chains from one sample sequenced in a study of post-analysis software for immune sequencing data. cDNA libraries of TCR beta carried unique molecular identifiers. TCRdb called the PCR reads again in MiXCR, with one record for every CDR3 protein. The data hold roughly 580,000 distinct CDR3 sequences, with 44% observed a single time. Study-level results: There were roughly 5 TRBV segments more frequent in patients than controls, and TRBV5-6, TRBV5-1 and TRBV20-1 were among them.

No antigen is known for these receptors. The sample taken for sequencing was blood. All receptors derive from a girl under 18 with multiple sclerosis.

The chain employs TRBV5-1 and TRBJ2-7; 9 bases are a match to TRBD1. The CDR3 has 14 residues. Germline trimming cut 5 bases from V and 3 bases from J; bases unmatched to any gene: 6. The germline V gene has CDR1 SGHRS and CDR2 YFSETQ. The CDR3 loop reads CASRRDRDHYEQYF. Here the CDR3 DNA reads TGCGCCAGCAGAAGGGACAGGGATCACTACGAGCAGTACTTC.

The rearrangement uses TRBV10-3 and TRBJ2-7; 8 bases are a match to TRBD1. Germline lookup yields CDR1 ENHRY and CDR2 SYGVKD. V lost 8 bases, J lost 5 bases, and 5 bases stayed unmatched. The CDR3 runs 12 residues. CDR3 coding DNA: TGTGCCATCCAGGGGGCAGGAAACGAGCAGTACTTC. Amino acids: CAIQGAGNEQYF.

The chain has TRBV7-2 and TRBJ2-7; D is uncertain. CDR1 and CDR2 (germline): SGHTA, FQGNSA. This CDR3 is 12 amino acids long. With 5 bases removed from V and 2 bases from J, the gap between germline ends came to 7 bases. The CDR3 region has the DNA TGTGCCAGCAGCCCTGAGGCCTACGAGCAGTACTTC. The encoded protein is CASSPEAYEQYF.